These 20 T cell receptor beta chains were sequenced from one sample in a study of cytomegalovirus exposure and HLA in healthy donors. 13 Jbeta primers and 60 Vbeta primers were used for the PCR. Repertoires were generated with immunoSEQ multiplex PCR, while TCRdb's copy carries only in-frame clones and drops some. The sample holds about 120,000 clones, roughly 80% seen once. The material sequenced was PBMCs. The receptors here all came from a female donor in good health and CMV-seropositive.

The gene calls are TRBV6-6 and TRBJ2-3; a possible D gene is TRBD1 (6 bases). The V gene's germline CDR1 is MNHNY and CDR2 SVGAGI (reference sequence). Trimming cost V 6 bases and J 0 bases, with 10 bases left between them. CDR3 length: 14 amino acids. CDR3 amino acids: CASSTGPSTDTQYF. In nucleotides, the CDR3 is TGTGCCAGCAGCACAGGGCCGAGCACAGATACGCAGTATTTT.

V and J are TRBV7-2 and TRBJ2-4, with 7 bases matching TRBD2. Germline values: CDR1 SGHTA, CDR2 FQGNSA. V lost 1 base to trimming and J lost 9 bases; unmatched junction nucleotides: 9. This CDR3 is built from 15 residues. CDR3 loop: CASSLEGRDLSIQYF. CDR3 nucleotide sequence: TGTGCCAGCAGCTTAGAGGGGAGGGATTTGAGCATTCAGTACTTC.

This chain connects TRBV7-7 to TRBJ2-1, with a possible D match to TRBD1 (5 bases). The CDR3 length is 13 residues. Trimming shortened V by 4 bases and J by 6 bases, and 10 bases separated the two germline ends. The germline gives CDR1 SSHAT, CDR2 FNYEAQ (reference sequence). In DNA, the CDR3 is TGTGCCAGCAGCTCCCAGGGTGGCAATGAGCAGTTCTTC. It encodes CASSSQGGNEQFF.

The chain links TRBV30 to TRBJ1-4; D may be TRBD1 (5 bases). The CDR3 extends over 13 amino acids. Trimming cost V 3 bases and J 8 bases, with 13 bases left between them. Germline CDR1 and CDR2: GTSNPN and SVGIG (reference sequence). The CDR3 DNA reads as TGTGCCTGGAGAGAAGACAGAGGAGAAAAACTGTTTTTT. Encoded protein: CAWREDRGEKLFF.

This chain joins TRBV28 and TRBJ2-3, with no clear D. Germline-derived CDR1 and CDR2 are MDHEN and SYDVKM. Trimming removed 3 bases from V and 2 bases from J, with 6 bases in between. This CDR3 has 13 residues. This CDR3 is CASSFSITDTQYF. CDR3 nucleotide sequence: TGTGCCAGCAGTTTCAGTATCACAGATACGCAGTATTTT.

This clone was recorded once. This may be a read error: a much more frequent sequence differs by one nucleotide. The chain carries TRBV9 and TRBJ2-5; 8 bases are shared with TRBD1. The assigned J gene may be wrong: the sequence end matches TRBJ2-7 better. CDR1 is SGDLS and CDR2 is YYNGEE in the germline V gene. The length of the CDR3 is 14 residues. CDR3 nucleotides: TGTGCCAGCAGCCCTTGGACAGGGCCCTACGAGCAGTACTTC. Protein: CASSPWTGPYEQYF.

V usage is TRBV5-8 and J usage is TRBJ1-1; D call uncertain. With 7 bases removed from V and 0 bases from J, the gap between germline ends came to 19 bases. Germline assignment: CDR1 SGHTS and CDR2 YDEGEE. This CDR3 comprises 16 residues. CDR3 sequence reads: CASGGREGRLNTEAFF. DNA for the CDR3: TGTGCCAGCGGTGGGCGGGAGGGAAGACTGAACACTGAAGCTTTCTTT.

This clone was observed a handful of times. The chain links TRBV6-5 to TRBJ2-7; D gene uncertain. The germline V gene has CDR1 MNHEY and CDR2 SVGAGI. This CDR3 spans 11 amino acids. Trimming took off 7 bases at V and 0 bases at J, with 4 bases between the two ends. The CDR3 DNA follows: TGTGCCAGCAAGAGCTCCTACGAGCAGTACTTC. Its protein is CASKSSYEQYF.

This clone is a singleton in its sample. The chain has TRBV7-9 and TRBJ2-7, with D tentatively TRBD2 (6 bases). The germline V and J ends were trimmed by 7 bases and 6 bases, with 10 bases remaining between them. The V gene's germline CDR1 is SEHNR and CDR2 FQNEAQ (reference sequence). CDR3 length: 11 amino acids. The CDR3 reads CASTEEGEQYF. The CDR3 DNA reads TGTGCCAGCACCGAGGAGGGCGAGCAGTACTTC.

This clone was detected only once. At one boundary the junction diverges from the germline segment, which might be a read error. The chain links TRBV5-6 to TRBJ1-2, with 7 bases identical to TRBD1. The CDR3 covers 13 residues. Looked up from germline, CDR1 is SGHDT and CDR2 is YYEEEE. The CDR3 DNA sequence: TGTACCAGCAGCATGATCGGGACAGATGGCTACACCTTC. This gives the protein CTSSMIGTDGYTF.

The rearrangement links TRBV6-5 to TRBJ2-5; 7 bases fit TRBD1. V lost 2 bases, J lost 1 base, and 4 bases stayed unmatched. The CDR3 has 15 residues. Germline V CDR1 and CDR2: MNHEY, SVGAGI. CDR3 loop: CASSYDRVSQETQYF. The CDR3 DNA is TGTGCCAGCAGTTACGACAGGGTATCCCAAGAGACCCAGTACTTC.

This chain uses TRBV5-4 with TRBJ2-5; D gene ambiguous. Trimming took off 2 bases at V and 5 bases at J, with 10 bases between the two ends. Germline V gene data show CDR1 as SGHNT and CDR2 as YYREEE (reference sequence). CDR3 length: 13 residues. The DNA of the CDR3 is TGTGCCAGCAGCTTTGGGCTAAGGGAGACCCAGTACTTC. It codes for CASSFGLRETQYF.

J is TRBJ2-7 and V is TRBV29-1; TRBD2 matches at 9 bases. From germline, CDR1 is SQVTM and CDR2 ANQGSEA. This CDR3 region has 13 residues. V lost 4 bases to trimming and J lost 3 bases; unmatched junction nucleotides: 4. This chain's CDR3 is CSVARLADYEQYF. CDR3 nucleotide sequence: TGCAGCGTTGCCCGACTAGCGGACTACGAGCAGTACTTC.

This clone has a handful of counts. The CDR3 DNA reads as TGTGCCAGCAAGACGACAGGGGGCACCGGGGAGCTGTTTTTT. It specifies CASKTTGGTGELFF. The chain joins TRBV6-1 to TRBJ2-2; TRBD1 matches at 9 bases. J gave up 4 bases and V 7 bases, and 4 bases lay outside the gene matches. The germline CDR1 and CDR2 sequences are MNHNS and SASEGT. This CDR3 comprises 14 residues.

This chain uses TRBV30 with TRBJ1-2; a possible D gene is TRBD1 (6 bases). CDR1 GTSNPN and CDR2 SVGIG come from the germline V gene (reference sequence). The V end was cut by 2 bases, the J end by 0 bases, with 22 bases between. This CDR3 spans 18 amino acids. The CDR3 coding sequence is TGTGCCTGGAGTACCCCCTTCCGAACAGGGTTAGCTAACTATGGCTACACCTTC. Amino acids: CAWSTPFRTGLANYGYTF. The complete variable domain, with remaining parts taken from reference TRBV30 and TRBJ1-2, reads SQTIHQWPATLVQPVGSPLSLECTVEGTSNPNLYWYRQAAGRGLQLLFYSVGIGQISSEVPQNLSASRPQDRQFILSSKKLLLSDSGFYLCAWSTPFRTGLANYGYTFGSGTRLTVV.

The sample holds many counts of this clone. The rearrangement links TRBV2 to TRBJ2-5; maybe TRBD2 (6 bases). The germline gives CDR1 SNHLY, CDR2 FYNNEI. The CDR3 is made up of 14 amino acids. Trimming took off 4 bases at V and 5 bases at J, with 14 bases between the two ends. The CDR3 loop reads CASSVGGTEETQYF. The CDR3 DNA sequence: TGTGCCAGCAGTGTTGGAGGGACTGAGGAGACCCAGTACTTC.

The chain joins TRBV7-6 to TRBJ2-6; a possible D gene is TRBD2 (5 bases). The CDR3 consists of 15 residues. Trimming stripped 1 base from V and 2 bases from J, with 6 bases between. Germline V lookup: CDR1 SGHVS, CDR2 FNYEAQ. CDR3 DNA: TGTGCCAGCAGCTTAGGAGGGCCTGGGGCCAACGTCCTGACTTTC. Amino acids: CASSLGGPGANVLTF.

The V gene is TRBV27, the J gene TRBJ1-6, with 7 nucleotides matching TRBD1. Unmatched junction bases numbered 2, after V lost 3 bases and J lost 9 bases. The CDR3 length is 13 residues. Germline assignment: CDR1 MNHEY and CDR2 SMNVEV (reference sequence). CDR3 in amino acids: CASSFPGGSPLHF. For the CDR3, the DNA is TGTGCCAGCAGTTTTCCAGGGGGTTCACCCCTCCACTTT.

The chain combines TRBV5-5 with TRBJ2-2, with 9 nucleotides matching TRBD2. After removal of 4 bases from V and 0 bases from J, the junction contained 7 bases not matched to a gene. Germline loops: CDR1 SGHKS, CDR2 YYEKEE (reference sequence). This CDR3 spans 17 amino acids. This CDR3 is CASSRTWTSANTGELFF. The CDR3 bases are TGTGCCAGCAGCCGGACTTGGACTAGCGCGAACACCGGGGAGCTGTTTTTT.

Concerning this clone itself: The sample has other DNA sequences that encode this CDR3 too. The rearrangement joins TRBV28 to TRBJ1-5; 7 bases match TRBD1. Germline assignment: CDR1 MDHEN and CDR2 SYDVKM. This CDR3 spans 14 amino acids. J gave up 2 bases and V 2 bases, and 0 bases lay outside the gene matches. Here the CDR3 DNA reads TGTGCCAGCAGTTTAGGGACAGGCAATCAGCCCCAGCATTTT. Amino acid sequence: CASSLGTGNQPQHF.